The text below deals with one T cell receptor (beta chain). Its target is unknown. This record belongs to a study of cytomegalovirus exposure and HLA in healthy donors. Findings and limits, study-wide: The majority of TCR sequences were rare, yet some public TCRs appeared in many donors. Researchers reported from a later analysis that most CMV-associated TCR beta chains appeared HLA-restricted.

PCR primers comprised 60 Vbeta and 13 Jbeta primers. Libraries were prepared by immunoSEQ multiplex PCR; TCRdb keeps only in-frame clonotypes and omits some of them. The repertoire holds roughly 100,000 clones, with roughly 80% as singletons. The germline CDR1 and CDR2 sequences are SQVTM and ANQGSEA. The CDR3 consists of 12 residues. With 8 bases removed from V and 5 bases from J, the gap between germline ends came to 15 bases. The clonotype comes from a man in his thirties or forties in good health and CMV-seropositive. This sequence joins TRBV29-1 and TRBJ2-5; maybe TRBD2 (7 bases). The sample was PBMCs. Here the CDR3 DNA reads TGCAGCACCCAGGGGCGGGAGGAGACCCAGTACTTC. Encoded protein: CSTQGREETQYF.